This T cell receptor (beta chain) was identified in a study of T cell repertoires in cytomegalovirus infection. Germline assignment: CDR1 MNHEY and CDR2 SMNVEV (reference sequence). This CDR3 contains 16 residues. Trimming left V 1 base short and J 5 bases short, with 14 bases between. TCRdb reprocessed the reads via MiXCR and lists one record per CDR3 protein. The top ten clones hold 25% of a sample with approximately 150,000 distinct CDR3 sequences, about a fifth of them seen once. This clonotype was picked up a small number of times. Its antigen is undetermined. The input for sequencing was CD8+ T cells from cultured PBMCs, taken from culture after CMV antigen stimulation. This receptor was identified in a human donor in good health (CMV status not recorded). Some clones in this sample may be carry-over from other donors' samples. The J gene is TRBJ1-4, the V gene TRBV27; D might be TRBD1 (6 bases). In nucleotides, the CDR3 is TGTGCCAGCAGTTTATATCTCGACAGGAACAATGAAAAACTGTTTTTT. This encodes CASSLYLDRNNEKLFF.